This T cell receptor beta chain was recovered during a study of T cell responses to AZD1222 COVID-19 vaccine. On the study more broadly: It was second doses at about 4 or about 12 weeks that were pooled.

The CDR3 contains 15 residues. V lost 5 bases, J lost 7 bases, and 19 bases lay in between. Germline V gene sequence: CDR1 SGHRS, CDR2 YFSETQ. The repertoire was sequenced with immunoSEQ multiplex PCR; TCRdb's copy has only in-frame clones and lacks some. Of around 95,000 clones detected, 92% appear once; the ten largest clones hold around 1.7%. Study-level findings and limits: The study sampled repertoires only after the peak T cell response. Recipients of two AZD1222 doses showed rising Spike-specific TCR breadth and depth. There were mostly white British donors and more females than males, and clonal diversity was possibly underestimated.

Notes on this clone: Its antigen is not known.

The sequence came from an adult in good health. J is TRBJ2-1 and V is TRBV5-1, with a tentative D call TRBD2 (6 bases). The source material was peripheral blood, sampled on day 0 of AZD1222 vaccination. The chain's CDR3 is CASSPPLLGGNEQFF. Here the CDR3 DNA reads TGCGCCAGCAGTCCACCCCTCCTGGGGGGAAATGAGCAGTTCTTC.